The 20 T cell receptor beta chains below were found in one sample sequenced in a study of early T cells in non-severe SARS-CoV-2 infection. TCRdb called the 5' RACE reads again in MiXCR, with one record for every CDR3 protein. The sample comprises around 80,000 distinct CDR3 sequences, over 10% of which are singletons, and 4.5% to 7% rests with the top ten. Sequenced material: whole blood. These TCRs come from an adult who was a healthcare worker with PCR-confirmed SARS-CoV-2 infection or an uninfected control (not recorded which).

This clonotype was counted at least ten times. This rearrangement joins TRBV11-3 to TRBJ2-1; 13 bases map to TRBD2. CDR3 length: 16 amino acids. Germline-derived CDR1 and CDR2 are SGHNT and YENEEA. V trimming: 4 bases; J trimming: 10 bases; junction bases outside the gene matches: 10. CDR3 in amino acids: CASSSGGTSGMGEQFF. Written as DNA, the CDR3 is TGTGCCAGCAGCTCAGGAGGGACTAGCGGGATGGGGGAGCAGTTCTTC.

This clonotype was detected only a few times. This chain links TRBV9 with TRBJ2-7, with D perhaps TRBD1 or TRBD2 (5 bases each). Germline V CDR1 and CDR2: SGDLS, YYNGEE. The V end lost 0 bases, the J end lost 3 bases, and 16 bases lay between the germline ends. This CDR3 spans 16 amino acids. The CDR3 loop reads CASSVAAGTSSYEQYF. The CDR3 DNA reads as TGTGCCAGCAGCGTAGCGGCCGGGACCTCGAGCTACGAGCAGTACTTC.

V is TRBV9 and J is TRBJ2-2; D is perhaps TRBD2 (5 bases). The CDR3 has 15 residues. Trimming took off 0 bases at V and 0 bases at J, with 6 bases between the two ends. Germline values: CDR1 SGDLS, CDR2 YYNGEE. The CDR3 bases are TGTGCCAGCAGCGTAGGAGGGACGAACACCGGGGAGCTGTTTTTT. As protein: CASSVGGTNTGELFF.

J is TRBJ1-2 and V is TRBV28; 7 nucleotides match TRBD1. CDR1 and CDR2 (germline): MDHEN, SYDVKM. The CDR3 covers 15 residues. J was trimmed by 8 bases and V by 7 bases; bases with no gene match: 16. CDR3 amino acids: CASTPQGRGQKGYTF. Written as DNA, the CDR3 is TGTGCCAGCACCCCCCAGGGAAGGGGGCAGAAAGGCTACACCTTC.

The CDR3 loop is CASSFPSIGATLGQFF. DNA for the CDR3: TGTGCCAGCAGTTTCCCCTCGATTGGGGCCACATTGGGGCAGTTCTTC. The rearrangement joins TRBV12-3 or TRBV12-4 to TRBJ2-1; weak D call: TRBD1 (5 bases). V was clipped by 3 bases and J by 12 bases, with 24 bases between them. The CDR3 is made up of 16 amino acids.

The chain employs TRBV12-3 or TRBV12-4 and TRBJ1-1; D unclear. The CDR3 totals 15 residues. Trimming left V 6 bases short and J 1 base short, with 15 bases between. In DNA, the CDR3 is TGTGCCAGCAGCCGAGAGGGATACCGGAACACTGAAGCTTTCTTT. It encodes CASSREGYRNTEAFF.

This clonotype was seen more than once but under ten times. In DNA, the CDR3 is TGTGCCAGCAGCTTGGCCCCCGGGGAGCTGTTTTTT. It codes for CASSLAPGELFF. The V and J genes are TRBV11-3 and TRBJ2-2, with D unclear. Trimming removed 3 bases from V and 6 bases from J, with 5 bases in between. The CDR3 sequence is 12 residues long. Germline V gives CDR1 SGHNT, CDR2 YENEEA. Using reference TRBV11-3 and TRBJ2-2 for the parts outside the CDR3, the full variable domain is EAGVVQSPRYKIIEKKQPVAFWCNPISGHNTLYWYLQNLGQGPELLIRYENEEAVDDSQLPKDRFSAERLKGVDSTLKIQPAELGDSAVYLCASSLAPGELFFGEGSRLTVL.

This chain joins TRBV5-1 and TRBJ1-1; D unclear. The CDR3 is 14 residues long. From germline, CDR1 is SGHRS and CDR2 YFSETQ. Trimming shortened V by 0 bases and J by 4 bases, and 10 bases separated the two germline ends. DNA for the CDR3: TGCGCCAGCAGCTTGGAGTCTCCCTCCACTGAAGCTTTCTTT. It specifies CASSLESPSTEAFF.

This clonotype came up once. The V gene is TRBV7-2, the J gene TRBJ1-2; 7 bases match TRBD1. CDR1 SGHTA and CDR2 FQGNSA come from the germline V gene. The CDR3 spans 14 residues. V dropped 5 bases and J dropped 5; count of bases not matched to a gene: 8. This chain's CDR3 is CASSGQDRRYGYTF. CDR3 bases: TGTGCCAGCAGCGGACAGGATCGACGATATGGCTACACCTTC.

This clonotype was seen a handful of times. The V gene is TRBV20-1, the J gene TRBJ1-1; D not certain. Germline loops: CDR1 DFQATT, CDR2 SNEGSKA (reference sequence). Trimming removed 4 bases from V and 4 bases from J, with 10 bases in between. The CDR3 spans 12 residues. CDR3 amino acids: CSAKGGGTEAFF. The CDR3 DNA sequence: TGCAGTGCTAAGGGAGGAGGCACTGAAGCTTTCTTT.

The CDR3 nucleotides are TGTGCCAGCAGCGTCCAGCGGGGGGGCTTGTATTTT. Translation gives CASSVQRGGLYF. The chain carries TRBV7-2 and TRBJ2-3, with 10 bases that match TRBD2. The CDR3 length is 12 residues. Germline CDR1 is SGHTA and CDR2 is FQGNSA. The trim removed 5 bases at V and 14 bases at J, leaving 7 bases unmatched.

This clonotype appeared a few times. The CDR3 bases are TGCAGCGTACAGGGGCCAGGGGAGCTGTTTTTT. It is translated as CSVQGPGELFF. The gene calls are TRBV29-1 and TRBJ2-2, with 7 positions matching TRBD1. The junction had 3 bases not matched to a gene; V was cut back by 6 bases and J by 8 bases. Germline loops: CDR1 SQVTM, CDR2 ANQGSEA. The CDR3 totals 11 residues.

This clonotype was seen a few times. V and J are TRBV5-1 and TRBJ2-7; weak D call: TRBD1 (5 bases). The CDR3 is made up of 13 amino acids. Germline CDR1 and CDR2: SGHRS and YFSETQ. With 3 bases removed from V and 5 bases from J, the gap between germline ends came to 12 bases. CDR3 DNA: TGCGCCAGCAGCTCCACAGGAGTCGACGAGCAGTACTTC. This codes for CASSSTGVDEQYF. Full variable domain (outside the CDR3, taken from reference TRBV5-1 and TRBJ2-7): KAGVTQTPRYLIKTRGQQVTLSCSPISGHRSVSWYQQTPGQGLQFLFEYFSETQRNKGNFPGRFSGRQFSNSRSEMNVSTLELGDSALYLCASSSTGVDEQYFGPGTRLTVT.

This chain uses TRBV9 with TRBJ2-3; D is ambiguous. CDR3 size: 12 residues. Germline V gene lookup returns CDR1 SGDLS and CDR2 YYNGEE. Trimming left V 0 bases short and J 4 bases short, with 3 bases between. The CDR3 DNA sequence: TGTGCCAGCAGCGTAGAAGCAGATACGCAGTATTTT. It is translated as CASSVEADTQYF.

The chain joins TRBV6-1 to TRBJ2-7, with D unresolved. The CDR3 loop spans 14 amino acids. V was cut by 3 bases and J by 1 base, with 10 bases left in between. The germline CDR1 and CDR2 sequences are MNHNS and SASEGT. The CDR3 reads CASSDNDISYEQYF. CDR3 bases: TGTGCCAGCAGTGATAACGACATTTCCTACGAGCAGTACTTC.

This clonotype occurred a few times. This chain joins TRBV25-1 and TRBJ1-4; D is uncertain. With 2 bases removed from V and 17 bases from J, the gap between germline ends came to 12 bases. This CDR3 has 11 amino acids. Per the germline V gene, CDR1 is MGHDK and CDR2 is SYGVNS. The CDR3 is CASSEGLLYFF. The CDR3 nucleotides are TGTGCCAGCAGTGAAGGTCTCTTGTACTTTTTT.

This clonotype has just a few counts. The rearrangement links TRBV4-1 to TRBJ2-1, with D unresolved. The CDR3 consists of 15 residues. With 0 bases removed from V and 3 bases from J, the gap between germline ends came to 9 bases. Germline-derived CDR1 and CDR2 are MGHRA and YSYEKL. CDR3 loop: CASSQDPGSYNEQFF. CDR3 coding DNA: TGCGCCAGCAGCCAAGATCCAGGCAGCTACAATGAGCAGTTCTTC.

This clonotype was detected ten times or more. The chain couples TRBV6-1 to TRBJ2-1; 9 nucleotides align to TRBD1. This CDR3 comprises 14 residues. V shed 6 bases and J 6 bases; nucleotides not matched to a gene: 6. Germline lookup yields CDR1 MNHNS and CDR2 SASEGT. The CDR3 coding sequence is TGTGCCAGCAGGGGGACAGGGTTTGGCAATGAGCAGTTCTTC. Amino acids: CASRGTGFGNEQFF.

This clonotype was seen more than once but under ten times. This rearrangement joins TRBV9 to TRBJ2-2, with 8 bases aligning to TRBD2. The trim removed 4 bases at V and 5 bases at J, leaving 13 bases unmatched. The CDR3 is 17 residues long. Germline-derived CDR1 and CDR2 are SGDLS and YYNGEE. CDR3 DNA: TGTGCCAGCAGCTACCCCTTCGGCGGGGGGACTACCGGGGAGCTGTTTTTT. Protein sequence: CASSYPFGGGTTGELFF.

This clonotype has only a few counts. This chain joins TRBV7-9 and TRBJ1-1; weak D call: TRBD1 (6 bases). The CDR3 totals 14 residues. Trimming took 2 bases from V and 5 from J, leaving 12 bases between them. Germline CDR1 SEHNR, CDR2 FQNEAQ (reference sequence). The CDR3 loop reads CASSLTGWGTEAFF. As DNA, the CDR3 is TGTGCCAGCAGCTTAACAGGGTGGGGGACTGAAGCTTTCTTT.